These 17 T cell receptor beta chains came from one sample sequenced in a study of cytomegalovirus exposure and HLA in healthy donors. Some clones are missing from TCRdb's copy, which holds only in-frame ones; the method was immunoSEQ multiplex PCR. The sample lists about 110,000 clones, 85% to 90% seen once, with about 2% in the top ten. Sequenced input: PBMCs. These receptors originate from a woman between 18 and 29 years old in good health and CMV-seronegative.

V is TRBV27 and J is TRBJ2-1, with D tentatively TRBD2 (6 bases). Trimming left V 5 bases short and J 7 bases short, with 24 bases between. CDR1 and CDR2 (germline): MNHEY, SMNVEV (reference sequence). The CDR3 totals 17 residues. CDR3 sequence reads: CASSPKASAGWVNEQFF. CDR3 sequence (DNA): TGTGCCAGCAGTCCAAAGGCCTCCGCGGGGTGGGTTAATGAGCAGTTCTTC.

The CDR3 sequence is CASSQNQGAQPQHF. DNA for the CDR3: TGTGCCAGCTCACAGAATCAGGGGGCCCAGCCCCAGCATTTT. V usage is TRBV18 and J usage is TRBJ1-5; TRBD1 matches at 8 bases. The CDR3 sequence is 14 residues long. V trimming: 4 bases; J trimming: 7 bases; junction bases outside the gene matches: 6. Per germline, CDR1 KGHSH and CDR2 LQKENI.

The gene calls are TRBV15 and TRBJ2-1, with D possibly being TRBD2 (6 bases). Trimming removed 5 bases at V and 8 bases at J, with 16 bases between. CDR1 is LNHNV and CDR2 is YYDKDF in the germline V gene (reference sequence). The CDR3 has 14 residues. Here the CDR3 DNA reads TGTGCCACCAGCCGCCAGGGAGGCATGGATGAGCAGTTCTTC. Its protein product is CATSRQGGMDEQFF.

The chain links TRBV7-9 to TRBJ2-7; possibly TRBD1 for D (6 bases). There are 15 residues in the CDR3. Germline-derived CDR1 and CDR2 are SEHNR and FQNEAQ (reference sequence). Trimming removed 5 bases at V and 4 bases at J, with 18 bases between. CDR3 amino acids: CASSPRQGTYYEQYF. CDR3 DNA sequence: TGTGCCAGCAGCCCTCGCCAGGGGACATATTACGAGCAGTACTTC.

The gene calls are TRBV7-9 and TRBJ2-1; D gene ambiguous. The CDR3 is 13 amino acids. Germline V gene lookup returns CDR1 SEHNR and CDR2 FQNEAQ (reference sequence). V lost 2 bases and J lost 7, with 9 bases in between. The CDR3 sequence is CASSLKQSNEQFF. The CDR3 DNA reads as TGTGCCAGCAGCTTAAAACAGTCAAATGAGCAGTTCTTC.

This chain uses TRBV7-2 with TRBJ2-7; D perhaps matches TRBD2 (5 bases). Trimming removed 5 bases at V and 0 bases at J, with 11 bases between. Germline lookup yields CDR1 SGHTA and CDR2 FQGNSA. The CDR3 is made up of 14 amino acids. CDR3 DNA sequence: TGTGCCAGCAGCGGAGTTGGGAGCTCCTACGAGCAGTACTTC. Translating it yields CASSGVGSSYEQYF.

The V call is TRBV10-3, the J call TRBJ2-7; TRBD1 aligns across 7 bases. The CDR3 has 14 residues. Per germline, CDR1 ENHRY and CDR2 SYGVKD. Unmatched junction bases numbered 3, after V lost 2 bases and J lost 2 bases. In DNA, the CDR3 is TGTGCCATCAGTGAGGGGGACAGAACCTACGAGCAGTACTTC. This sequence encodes CAISEGDRTYEQYF.

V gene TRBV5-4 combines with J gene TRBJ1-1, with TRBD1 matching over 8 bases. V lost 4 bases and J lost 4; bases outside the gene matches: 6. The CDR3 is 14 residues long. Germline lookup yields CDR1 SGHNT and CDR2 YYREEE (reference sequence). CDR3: CASSLDRDGTEAFF. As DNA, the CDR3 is TGTGCCAGCAGCCTGGACAGGGATGGCACTGAAGCTTTCTTT.

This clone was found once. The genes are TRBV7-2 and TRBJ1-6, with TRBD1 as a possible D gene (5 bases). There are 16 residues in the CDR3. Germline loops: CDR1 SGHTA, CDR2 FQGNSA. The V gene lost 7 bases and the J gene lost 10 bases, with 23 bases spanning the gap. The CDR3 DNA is TGTGCCAGCAACTCCGGGCAAGGGGTAATCTTCTCACCCCTCCACTTT. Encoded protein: CASNSGQGVIFSPLHF.

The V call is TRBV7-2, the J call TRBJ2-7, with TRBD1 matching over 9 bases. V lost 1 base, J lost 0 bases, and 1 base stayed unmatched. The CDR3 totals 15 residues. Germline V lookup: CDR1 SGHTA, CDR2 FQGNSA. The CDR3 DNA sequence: TGTGCCAGCAGCTTAGTGACAGGGGGCTCCTACGAGCAGTACTTC. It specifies CASSLVTGGSYEQYF. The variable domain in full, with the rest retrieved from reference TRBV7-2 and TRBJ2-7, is GAGVSQSPSNKVTEKGKDVELRCDPISGHTALYWYRQSLGQGLEFLIYFQGNSAPDKSGLPSDRFSAERTGGSVSTLTIQRTQQEDSAVYLCASSLVTGGSYEQYFGPGTRLTVT.

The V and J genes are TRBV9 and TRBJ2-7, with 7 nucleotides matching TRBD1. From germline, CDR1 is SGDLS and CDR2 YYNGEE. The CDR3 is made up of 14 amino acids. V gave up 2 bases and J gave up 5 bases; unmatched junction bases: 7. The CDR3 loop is CASSVNPDRNEQYF. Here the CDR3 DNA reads TGTGCCAGCAGCGTCAACCCGGACAGGAACGAGCAGTACTTC.

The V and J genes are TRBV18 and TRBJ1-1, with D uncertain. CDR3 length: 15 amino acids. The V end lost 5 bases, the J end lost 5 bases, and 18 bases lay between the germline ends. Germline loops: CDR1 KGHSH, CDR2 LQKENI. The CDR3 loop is CASSTTTGIVTEAFF. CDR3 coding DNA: TGTGCCAGCTCAACCACCACCGGGATAGTAACTGAAGCTTTCTTT.

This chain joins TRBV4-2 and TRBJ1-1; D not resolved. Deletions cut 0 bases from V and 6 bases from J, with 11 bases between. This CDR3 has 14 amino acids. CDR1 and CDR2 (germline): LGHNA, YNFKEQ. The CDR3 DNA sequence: TGTGCCAGCAGCCAAGAACTCCCGGGGTCTGAAGCTTTCTTT. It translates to CASSQELPGSEAFF.

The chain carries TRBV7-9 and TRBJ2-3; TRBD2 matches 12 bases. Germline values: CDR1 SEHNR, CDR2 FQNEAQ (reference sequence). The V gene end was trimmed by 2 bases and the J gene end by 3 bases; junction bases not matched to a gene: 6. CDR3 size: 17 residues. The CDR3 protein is CASSLQTSGSGTDTQYF. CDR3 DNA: TGTGCCAGCAGCTTACAGACTAGCGGGAGTGGTACAGATACGCAGTATTTT.

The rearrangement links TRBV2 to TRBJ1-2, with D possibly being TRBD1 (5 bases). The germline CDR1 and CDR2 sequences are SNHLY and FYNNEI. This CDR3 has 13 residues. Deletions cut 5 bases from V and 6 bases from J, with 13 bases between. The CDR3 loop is CASSNDRTHGYTF. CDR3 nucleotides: TGTGCCAGCAGTAACGACAGAACCCATGGCTACACCTTC.

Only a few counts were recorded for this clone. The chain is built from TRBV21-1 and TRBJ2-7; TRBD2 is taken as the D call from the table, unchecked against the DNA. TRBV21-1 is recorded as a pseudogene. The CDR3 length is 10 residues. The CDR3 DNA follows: TGTGCCAGTGACTACTACGAGCAGTACTTC. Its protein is CASDYYEQYF.

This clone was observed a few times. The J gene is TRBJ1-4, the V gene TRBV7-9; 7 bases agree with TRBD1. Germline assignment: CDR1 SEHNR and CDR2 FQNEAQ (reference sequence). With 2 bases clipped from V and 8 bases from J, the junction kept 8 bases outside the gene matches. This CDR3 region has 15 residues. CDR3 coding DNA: TGTGCCAGCAGCTTAACTAGGGGGCAGGAAGAAAAACTGTTTTTT. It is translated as CASSLTRGQEEKLFF.